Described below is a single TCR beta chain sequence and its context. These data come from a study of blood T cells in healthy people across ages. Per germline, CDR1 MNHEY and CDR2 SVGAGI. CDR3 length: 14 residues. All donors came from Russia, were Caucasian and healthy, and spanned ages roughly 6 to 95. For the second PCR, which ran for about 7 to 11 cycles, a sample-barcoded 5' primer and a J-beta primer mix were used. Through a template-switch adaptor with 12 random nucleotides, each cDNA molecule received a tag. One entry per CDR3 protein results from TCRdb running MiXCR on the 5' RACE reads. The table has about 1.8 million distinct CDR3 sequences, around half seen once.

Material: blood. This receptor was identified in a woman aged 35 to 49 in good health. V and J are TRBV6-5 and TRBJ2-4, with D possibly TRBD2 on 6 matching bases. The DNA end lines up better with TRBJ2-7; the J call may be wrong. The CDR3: CASRRGGAGDEQYF. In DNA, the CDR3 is TGTGCCAGCAGGAGGGGCGGGGCAGGCGACGAGCAGTACTTC.